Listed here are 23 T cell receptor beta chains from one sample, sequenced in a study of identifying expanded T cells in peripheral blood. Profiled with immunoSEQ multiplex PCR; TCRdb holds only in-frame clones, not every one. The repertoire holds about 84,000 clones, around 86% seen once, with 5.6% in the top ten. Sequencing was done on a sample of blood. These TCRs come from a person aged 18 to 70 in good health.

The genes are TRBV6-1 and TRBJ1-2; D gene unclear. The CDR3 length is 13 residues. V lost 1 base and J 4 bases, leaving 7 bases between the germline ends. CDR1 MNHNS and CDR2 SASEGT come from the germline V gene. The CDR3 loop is CASSEETIYGYTF. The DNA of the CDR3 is TGTGCCAGCAGTGAAGAGACAATCTATGGCTACACCTTC.

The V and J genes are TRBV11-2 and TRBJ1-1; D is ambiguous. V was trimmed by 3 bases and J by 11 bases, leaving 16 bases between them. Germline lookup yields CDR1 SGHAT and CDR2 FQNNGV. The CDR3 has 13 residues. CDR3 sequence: CASSFPGWTWAFF. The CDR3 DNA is TGTGCCAGCAGCTTTCCGGGTTGGACCTGGGCTTTCTTT.

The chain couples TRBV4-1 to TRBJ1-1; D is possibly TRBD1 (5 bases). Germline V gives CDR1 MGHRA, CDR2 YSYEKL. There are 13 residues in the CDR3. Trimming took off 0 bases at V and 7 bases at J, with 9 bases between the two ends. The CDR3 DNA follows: TGCGCCAGCAGCCAAGACGCCGGGGGTGAAGCTTTCTTT. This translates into CASSQDAGGEAFF.

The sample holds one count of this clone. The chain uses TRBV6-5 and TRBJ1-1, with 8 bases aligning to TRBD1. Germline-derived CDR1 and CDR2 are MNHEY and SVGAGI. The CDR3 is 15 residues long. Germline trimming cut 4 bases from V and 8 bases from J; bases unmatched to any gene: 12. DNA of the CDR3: TGTGCCAGCAGTTCCCCAGGCAGGGGGCAAACAGAAGCTTTCTTT. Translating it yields CASSSPGRGQTEAFF.

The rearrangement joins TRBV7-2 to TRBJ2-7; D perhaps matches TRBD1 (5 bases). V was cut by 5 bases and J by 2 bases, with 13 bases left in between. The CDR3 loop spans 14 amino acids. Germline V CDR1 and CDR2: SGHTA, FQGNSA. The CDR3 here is CASSRTGATYEQYF. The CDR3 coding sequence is TGTGCCAGCAGCCGCACAGGTGCCACCTACGAGCAGTACTTC.

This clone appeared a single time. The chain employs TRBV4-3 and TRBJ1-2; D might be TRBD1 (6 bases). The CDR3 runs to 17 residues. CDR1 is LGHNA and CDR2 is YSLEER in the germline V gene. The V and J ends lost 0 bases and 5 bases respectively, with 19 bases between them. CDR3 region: CASSQDRSRGTLYGYTF. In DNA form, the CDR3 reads TGCGCCAGCAGCCAAGATCGCTCCAGGGGAACACTATATGGCTACACCTTC.

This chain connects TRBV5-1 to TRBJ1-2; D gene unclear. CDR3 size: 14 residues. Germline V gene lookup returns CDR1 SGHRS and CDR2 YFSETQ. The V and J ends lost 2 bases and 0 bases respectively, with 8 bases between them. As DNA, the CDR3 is TGCGCCAGCAGCTTTGGCAGCCCTAACTATGGCTACACCTTC. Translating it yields CASSFGSPNYGYTF.

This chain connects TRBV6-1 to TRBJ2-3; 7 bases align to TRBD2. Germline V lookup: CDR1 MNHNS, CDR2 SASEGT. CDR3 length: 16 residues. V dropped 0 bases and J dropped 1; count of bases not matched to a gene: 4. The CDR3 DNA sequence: TGTGCCAGCAGTGAAGCTGGAGCGGGGCGCACAGATACGCAGTATTTT. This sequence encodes CASSEAGAGRTDTQYF.

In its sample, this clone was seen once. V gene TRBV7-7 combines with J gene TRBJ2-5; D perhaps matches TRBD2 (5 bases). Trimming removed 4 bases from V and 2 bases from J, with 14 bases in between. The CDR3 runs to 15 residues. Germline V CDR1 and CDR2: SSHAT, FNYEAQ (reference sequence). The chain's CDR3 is CASSSSLRDQETQYF. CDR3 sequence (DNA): TGTGCCAGCAGCTCGTCATTGAGGGATCAAGAGACCCAGTACTTC.

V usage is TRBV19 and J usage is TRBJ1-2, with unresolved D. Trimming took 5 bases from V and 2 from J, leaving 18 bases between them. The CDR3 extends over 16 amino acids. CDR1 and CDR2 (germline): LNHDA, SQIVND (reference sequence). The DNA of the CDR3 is TGTGCCAGTAGTCCATTATCTCGTTCGGGAAACTATGGCTACACCTTC. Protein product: CASSPLSRSGNYGYTF.

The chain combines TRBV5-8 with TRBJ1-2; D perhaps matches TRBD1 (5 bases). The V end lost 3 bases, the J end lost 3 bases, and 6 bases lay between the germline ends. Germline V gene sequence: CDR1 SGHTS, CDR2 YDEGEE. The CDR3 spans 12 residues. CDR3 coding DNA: TGTGCCAGCAGCTCGACAGACTATGGCTACACCTTC. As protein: CASSSTDYGYTF. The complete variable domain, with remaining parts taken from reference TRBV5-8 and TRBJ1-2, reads EAGVTQSPTHLIKTRGQQATLRCSPISGHTSVYWYQQALGLGLQFLLWYDEGEERNRGNFPPRFSGRQFPNYSSELNVNALELEDSALYLCASSSTDYGYTFGSGTRLTVV.

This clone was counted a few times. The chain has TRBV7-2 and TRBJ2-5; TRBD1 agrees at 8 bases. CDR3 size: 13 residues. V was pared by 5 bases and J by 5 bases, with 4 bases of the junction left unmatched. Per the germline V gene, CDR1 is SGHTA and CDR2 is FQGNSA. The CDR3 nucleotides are TGTGCCAGCAGCCCCAGGGGGCTGGAGACCCAGTACTTC. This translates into CASSPRGLETQYF.

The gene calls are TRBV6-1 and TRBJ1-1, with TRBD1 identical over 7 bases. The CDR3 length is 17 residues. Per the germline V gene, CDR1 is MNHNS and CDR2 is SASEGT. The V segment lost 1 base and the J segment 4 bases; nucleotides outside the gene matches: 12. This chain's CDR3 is CASSEGYRRQGGTEAFF. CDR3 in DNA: TGTGCCAGCAGTGAAGGTTATCGCCGACAGGGAGGCACTGAAGCTTTCTTT.

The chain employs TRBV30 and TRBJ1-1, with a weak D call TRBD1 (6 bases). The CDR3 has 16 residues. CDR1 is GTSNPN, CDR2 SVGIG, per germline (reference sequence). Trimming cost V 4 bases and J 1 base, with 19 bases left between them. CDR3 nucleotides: TGTGCCTGGAAACCTCTTAGTACAGGGAGGAACACTGAAGCTTTCTTT. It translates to CAWKPLSTGRNTEAFF.

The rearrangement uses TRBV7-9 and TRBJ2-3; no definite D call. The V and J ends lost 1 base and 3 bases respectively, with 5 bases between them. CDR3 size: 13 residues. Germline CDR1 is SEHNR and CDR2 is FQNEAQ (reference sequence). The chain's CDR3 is CASSLEGTDTQYF. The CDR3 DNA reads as TGTGCCAGCAGCTTAGAGGGAACAGATACGCAGTATTTT. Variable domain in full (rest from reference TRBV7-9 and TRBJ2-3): DTGVSQNPRHKITKRGQNVTFRCDPISEHNRLYWYRQTLGQGPEFLTYFQNEAQLEKSRLLSDRFSAERPKGSFSTLEIQRTEQGDSAMYLCASSLEGTDTQYFGPGTRLTVL.

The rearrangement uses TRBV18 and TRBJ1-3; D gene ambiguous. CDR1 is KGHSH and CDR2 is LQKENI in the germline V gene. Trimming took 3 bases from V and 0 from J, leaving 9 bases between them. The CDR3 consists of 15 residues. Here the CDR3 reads CASSPSATSGNTIYF. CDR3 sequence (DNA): TGTGCCAGCTCACCTTCAGCTACCTCTGGAAACACCATATATTTT.

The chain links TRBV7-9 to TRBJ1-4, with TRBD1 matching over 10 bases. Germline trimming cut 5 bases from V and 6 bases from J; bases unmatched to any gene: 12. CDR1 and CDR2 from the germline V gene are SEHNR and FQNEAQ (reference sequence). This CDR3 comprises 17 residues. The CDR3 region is CASSTGTGVGIYEKLFF. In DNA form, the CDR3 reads TGTGCCAGCAGCACCGGGACAGGGGTTGGGATTTATGAAAAACTGTTTTTT.

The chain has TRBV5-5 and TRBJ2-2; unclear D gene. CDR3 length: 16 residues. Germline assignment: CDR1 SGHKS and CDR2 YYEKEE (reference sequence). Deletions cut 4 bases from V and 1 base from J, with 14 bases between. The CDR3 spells CASSALDGLNTGELFF. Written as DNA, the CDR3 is TGTGCCAGCAGCGCCCTGGACGGATTGAACACCGGGGAGCTGTTTTTT.

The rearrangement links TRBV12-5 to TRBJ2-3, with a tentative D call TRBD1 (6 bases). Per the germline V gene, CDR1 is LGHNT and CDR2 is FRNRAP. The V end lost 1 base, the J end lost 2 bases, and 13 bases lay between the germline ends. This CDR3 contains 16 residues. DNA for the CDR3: TGTGCTAGTGGTTTGGCCCGACAGGAGATCACAGATACGCAGTATTTT. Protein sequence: CASGLARQEITDTQYF.

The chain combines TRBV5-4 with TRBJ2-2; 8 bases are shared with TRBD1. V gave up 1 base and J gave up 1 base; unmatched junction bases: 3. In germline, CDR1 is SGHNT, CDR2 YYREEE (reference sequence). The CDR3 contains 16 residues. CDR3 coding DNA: TGTGCCAGCAGCTTGAAAGGACAGGGGAACACCGGGGAGCTGTTTTTT. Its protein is CASSLKGQGNTGELFF.

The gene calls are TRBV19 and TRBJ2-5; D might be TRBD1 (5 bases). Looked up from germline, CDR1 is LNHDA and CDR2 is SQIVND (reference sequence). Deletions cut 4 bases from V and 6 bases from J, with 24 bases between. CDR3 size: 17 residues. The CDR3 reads CASSKALDISYQKTQYF. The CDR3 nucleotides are TGTGCCAGTAGTAAGGCCCTGGACATTTCTTATCAAAAGACCCAGTACTTC.

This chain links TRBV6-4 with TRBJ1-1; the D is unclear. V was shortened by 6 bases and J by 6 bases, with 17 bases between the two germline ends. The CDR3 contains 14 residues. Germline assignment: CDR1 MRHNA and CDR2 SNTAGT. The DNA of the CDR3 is TGTGCCAGCAGAACTTCGGGTAGGGATTCTGAAGCTTTCTTT. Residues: CASRTSGRDSEAFF.

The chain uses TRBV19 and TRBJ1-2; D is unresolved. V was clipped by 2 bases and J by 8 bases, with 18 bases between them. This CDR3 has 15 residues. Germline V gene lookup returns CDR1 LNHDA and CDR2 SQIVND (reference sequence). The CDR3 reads CASSIYFMGGEGYTF. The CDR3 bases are TGTGCCAGTAGTATATACTTTATGGGCGGAGAAGGCTACACCTTC.